This T cell receptor (beta chain) is drawn from a study of cytomegalovirus exposure and HLA in healthy donors. Note on this clone: Antigen unknown.

Whole-study findings and limits: Most TCR beta V segments were productive about 87% or about 30% of the time in an earlier analysis. When presence/absence was analysed, sequencing depth was taken to be roughly uniform across donors.

With 60 Vbeta and 13 Jbeta primers, the PCR was carried out. Original processing methods: Among the unique TCR beta chains that a later analysis counted, some 73 million in all, 10 million to 11 million were shared. The protocol was immunoSEQ multiplex PCR, while the TCRdb copy is restricted to in-frame clones and leaves out a portion. V and J calls plus clone size are reproduced from that table; the DNA served to infer D and trimming. The sample has about 140,000 clones; just over 65% are singletons. V shed 6 bases and J 1 base; nucleotides not matched to a gene: 4. CDR3 length: 15 amino acids. Germline V gives CDR1 KGHSH, CDR2 LQKENI.

The chain joins TRBV18 to TRBJ2-7, with 12 nucleotides matching TRBD2. The sample comprised PBMCs. This clonotype was obtained from a woman aged 55-70 years in good health and CMV-seronegative. In DNA, the CDR3 is TGTGCCAGCTCGCGGACTAGCGGGACGTCCTACGAGCAGTACTTC. Translated, it gives CASSRTSGTSYEQYF.